These 17 T cell receptor beta chains came from one sample sequenced in a study of blood T cell repertoires in COVID-19. Only in-frame clones appear in the TCRdb table, and some are missing; sequencing was by immunoSEQ multiplex PCR. The table lists 200,000 or so clones, approximately 80% of them singletons. The sequencing sample was made of PBMCs or T cells enriched from blood (not recorded which). The source of these receptors is a woman between 40 and 50 years old with acute COVID-19.

The gene calls are TRBV12-3 or TRBV12-4 and TRBJ2-2; TRBD1 is a possible D gene (5 bases). Trimming took off 5 bases at V and 8 bases at J, with 12 bases between the two ends. The CDR3 has 13 amino acids. CDR3: CASSRTIRGELFF. For the CDR3, the DNA is TGTGCCAGCAGTCGGACAATTCGAGGGGAGCTGTTTTTT.

About this clone itself: The sample contains more than one DNA sequence encoding this CDR3. This chain links TRBV30 with TRBJ1-4; 9 bases agree with TRBD1. Germline V CDR1 and CDR2: GTSNPN, SVGIG (reference sequence). CDR3 size: 14 residues. The ends lost 2 bases at V and 4 bases at J; junction bases unmatched: 2. CDR3 DNA: TGTGCCTGGAGTCCGGGACAGGGTAATGAAAAACTGTTTTTT. It codes for CAWSPGQGNEKLFF.

CDR3 coding DNA: TGTGCCAGCAGATATCCACAGGGTTTTTGGGGCAATCAGCCCCAGCATTTT. Its protein product is CASRYPQGFWGNQPQHF. This chain links TRBV7-6 with TRBJ1-5; a weak D match, TRBD1 (6 bases). The germline V gene encodes CDR1 SGHVS and CDR2 FNYEAQ. The V end lost 6 bases, the J end lost 2 bases, and 20 bases lay between the germline ends. CDR3 length equals 17 residues.

The J gene is TRBJ1-2, the V gene TRBV5-4; 9 bases agree with TRBD1. This CDR3 contains 16 residues. Germline V lookup: CDR1 SGHNT, CDR2 YYREEE (reference sequence). Unmatched junction bases numbered 8, after V lost 3 bases and J lost 2 bases. CDR3 residues: CASSSDRGTFNYGYTF. Written as DNA, the CDR3 is TGTGCCAGCAGCTCAGACAGGGGGACTTTCAACTATGGCTACACCTTC.

The chain couples TRBV7-3 to TRBJ1-1; TRBD1 might be the D (5 bases). Germline assignment: CDR1 SGHTA and CDR2 FQGTGA. This CDR3 has 13 residues. V lost 5 bases to trimming and J lost 9 bases, with 16 bases between them. CDR3 in amino acids: CASSPRGVGKAFF. The DNA of the CDR3 is TGTGCCAGCAGCCCCCGGGGGGTCGGGAAAGCTTTCTTT.

CDR3 loop: CASSSHLQGGNYGYTF. The CDR3 DNA is TGTGCCAGCAGTTCCCACCTACAGGGGGGAAACTATGGCTACACCTTC. This chain joins TRBV28 and TRBJ1-2; TRBD1 matches 8 bases. This CDR3 contains 16 residues. The V gene end was trimmed by 4 bases and the J gene end by 2 bases; junction bases not matched to a gene: 9. In germline, CDR1 is MDHEN, CDR2 SYDVKM.

Only a few counts were recorded for this clone. The rearrangement links TRBV6-4 to TRBJ1-5; the D gene is possibly TRBD1 (5 bases). CDR1 and CDR2 from the germline V gene are MRHNA and SNTAGT. V lost 6 bases and J 4 bases, leaving 10 bases between the germline ends. This CDR3 is 13 amino acids long. For the CDR3, the DNA is TGTGCCAGCAGCCCTACAGGTAATCAGCCCCAGCATTTT. Its protein product is CASSPTGNQPQHF.

The chain has TRBV4-3 and TRBJ1-1, with 10 bases that match TRBD1. CDR3 size: 15 residues. The germline CDR1 and CDR2 sequences are LGHNA and YSLEER. The V segment lost 2 bases and the J segment 6 bases; nucleotides outside the gene matches: 6. The CDR3 sequence is CASSQLTGGVAEAFF. In DNA form, the CDR3 reads TGCGCCAGCAGCCAACTGACAGGGGGCGTCGCTGAAGCTTTCTTT.

The J gene is TRBJ2-5, the V gene TRBV7-3; no definite D call. This CDR3 contains 15 residues. Trimming took off 5 bases at V and 5 bases at J, with 18 bases between the two ends. Germline assignment: CDR1 SGHTA and CDR2 FQGTGA. The CDR3 nucleotides read TGTGCCAGCAGCCAACCGGGTGGGTTAGAGGAGACCCAGTACTTC. It yields the protein CASSQPGGLEETQYF.

V is TRBV5-6 and J is TRBJ1-3; 8 nucleotides match TRBD1. V gave up 1 base and J gave up 1 base; unmatched junction bases: 4. CDR1 SGHDT and CDR2 YYEEEE come from the germline V gene. The CDR3 contains 16 residues. CDR3 amino acids: CASSLWQGASGNTIYF. In nucleotides, the CDR3 is TGTGCCAGCAGCTTGTGGCAGGGGGCTTCTGGAAACACCATATATTTT. The full variable domain, its missing parts supplied by reference TRBV5-6 and TRBJ1-3, is DAGVTQSPTHLIKTRGQQVTLRCSPKSGHDTVSWYQQALGQGPQFIFQYYEEEERQRGNFPDRFSGHQFPNYSSELNVNALLLGDSALYLCASSLWQGASGNTIYFGEGSWLTVV.

In this sample, this clone turned up a few times. The chain is built from TRBV27 and TRBJ1-6; the D is unclear. Germline CDR1 is MNHEY and CDR2 is SMNVEV (reference sequence). Trimming took 2 bases from V and 5 from J, leaving 7 bases between them. The CDR3 contains 14 residues. The chain's CDR3 is CASSLGRDNSPLHF. For the CDR3, the DNA is TGTGCCAGCAGTTTAGGGCGGGATAATTCACCCCTCCACTTT.

The CDR3 DNA is TGTGCCAGCAGCGAGGAGGGGGGGTGGTATACGAACACTGAAGCTTTCTTT. It specifies CASSEEGGWYTNTEAFF. The V gene is TRBV9, the J gene TRBJ1-1; perhaps TRBD1 as D (6 bases). V lost 3 bases and J 1 base, leaving 19 bases between the germline ends. The CDR3 length is 17 residues. Germline V gene lookup returns CDR1 SGDLS and CDR2 YYNGEE.

This clone was observed once. This chain uses TRBV7-2 with TRBJ2-5; D call uncertain. Germline V gives CDR1 SGHTA, CDR2 FQGNSA. CDR3 size: 14 residues. Trimming cost V 5 bases and J 5 bases, with 15 bases left between them. The CDR3 sequence: CASSTTPFGETQYF. Written as DNA, the CDR3 is TGTGCCAGCAGCACAACACCGTTCGGGGAGACCCAGTACTTC. The full variable domain, its missing parts supplied by reference TRBV7-2 and TRBJ2-5, is GAGVSQSPSNKVTEKGKDVELRCDPISGHTALYWYRQSLGQGLEFLIYFQGNSAPDKSGLPSDRFSAERTGGSVSTLTIQRTQQEDSAVYLCASSTTPFGETQYFGPGTRLLVL.

V usage is TRBV2 and J usage is TRBJ1-5, with TRBD1 identical over 7 bases. This CDR3 region has 14 residues. CDR1 is SNHLY and CDR2 is FYNNEI in the germline V gene. The CDR3 spells CATRGDTSPSPQHF. The CDR3 coding sequence is TGTGCAACCAGGGGGGACACCTCGCCTTCACCCCAGCATTTT.

The chain carries TRBV2 and TRBJ1-6, with D perhaps matching TRBD1 (6 bases). Germline CDR1 is SNHLY and CDR2 is FYNNEI. This CDR3 contains 16 residues. The germline V and J ends were trimmed by 5 bases and 7 bases, with 18 bases remaining between them. CDR3 nucleotides: TGTGCCAGCAGTAGAATTTCAGGGGTCCAGAATTCACCCCTCCACTTT. Its protein product is CASSRISGVQNSPLHF. Full variable domain (outside the CDR3, taken from reference TRBV2 and TRBJ1-6): EPEVTQTPSHQVTQMGQEVILRCVPISNHLYFYWYRQILGQKVEFLVSFYNNEISEKSEIFDDQFSVERPDGSNFTLKIRSTKLEDSAMYFCASSRISGVQNSPLHFGNGTRLTVT.

The rearrangement uses TRBV6-1 and TRBJ2-7, with 12 bases that match TRBD2. The J segment lost 5 bases and the V segment lost 2 bases, leaving 4 bases of the junction unmatched. Looked up from germline, CDR1 is MNHNS and CDR2 is SASEGT. CDR3 length: 15 amino acids. The CDR3 sequence: CASSELAGGPNEQYF. In DNA, the CDR3 is TGTGCCAGCAGTGAACTAGCGGGGGGGCCTAACGAGCAGTACTTC.

The rearrangement joins TRBV5-1 to TRBJ1-5, with D uncertain. Germline V gene lookup returns CDR1 SGHRS and CDR2 YFSETQ. Trimming cost V 0 bases and J 2 bases, with 9 bases left between them. CDR3 length: 15 amino acids. DNA of the CDR3: TGCGCCAGCAGCTTGGACAGCCCTGGCAATCAGCCCCAGCATTTT. It specifies CASSLDSPGNQPQHF.